Reported below is one T cell receptor (beta chain). These data originate in a study of shared clonotypes between healthy human individuals. Measured with immunoSEQ multiplex PCR; TCRdb has only the in-frame clones, and not every one. This table holds approximately 500,000 clones, almost 97% found once. Naive CD45RA+ and memory CD45RA-negative subsets were split from CD4+ cells. CDR1 MDHEN and CDR2 SYDVKM come from the germline V gene. The germline V and J ends were trimmed by 7 bases and 0 bases, with 10 bases remaining between them. The CDR3 is 13 residues long. V is TRBV28 and J is TRBJ2-7; D not resolved. The receptor was isolated from a woman aged 30 to 39 in good health. Sequenced input: naive CD4+ T cells sorted from blood. The subset is: CD45RA+ positively selected. CDR3 DNA sequence: TGTGCCAGCACTTTTCCGAGCTCCTACGAGCAGTACTTC. This encodes CASTFPSSYEQYF.